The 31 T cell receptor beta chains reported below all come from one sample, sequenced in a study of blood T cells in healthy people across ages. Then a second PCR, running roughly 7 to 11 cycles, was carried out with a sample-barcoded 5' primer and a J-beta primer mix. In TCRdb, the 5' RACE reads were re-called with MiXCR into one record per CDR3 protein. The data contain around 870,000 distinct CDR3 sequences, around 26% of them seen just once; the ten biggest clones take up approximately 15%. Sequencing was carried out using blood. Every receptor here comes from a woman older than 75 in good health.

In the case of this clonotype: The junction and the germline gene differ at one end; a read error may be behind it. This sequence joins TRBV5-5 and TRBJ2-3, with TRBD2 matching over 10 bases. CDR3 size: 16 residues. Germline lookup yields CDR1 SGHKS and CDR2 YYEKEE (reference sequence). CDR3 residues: CANSLFSGGQSDTQYF. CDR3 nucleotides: TGTGCCAACAGCTTGTTTAGCGGGGGGCAGTCAGATACGCAGTATTTT.

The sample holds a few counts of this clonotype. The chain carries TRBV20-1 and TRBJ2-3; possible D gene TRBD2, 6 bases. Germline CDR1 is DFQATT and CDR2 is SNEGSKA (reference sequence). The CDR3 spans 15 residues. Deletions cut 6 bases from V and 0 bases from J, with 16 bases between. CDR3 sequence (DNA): TGCAGTGCAGGGGCTAGCGCGCCTAGCACAGATACGCAGTATTTT. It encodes CSAGASAPSTDTQYF.

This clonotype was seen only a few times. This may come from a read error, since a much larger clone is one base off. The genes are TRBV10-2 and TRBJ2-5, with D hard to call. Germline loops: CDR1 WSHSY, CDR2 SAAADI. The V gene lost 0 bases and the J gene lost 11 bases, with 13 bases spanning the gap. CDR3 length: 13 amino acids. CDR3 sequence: CASSESLASKQYF. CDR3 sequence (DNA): TGCGCCAGCAGTGAGTCGTTAGCCAGTAAGCAGTACTTC.

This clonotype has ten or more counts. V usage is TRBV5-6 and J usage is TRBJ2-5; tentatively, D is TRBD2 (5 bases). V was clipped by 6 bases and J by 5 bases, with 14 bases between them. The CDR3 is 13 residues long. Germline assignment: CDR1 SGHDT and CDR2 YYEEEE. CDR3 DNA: TGTGCCAGCACCACCCAACCGGGGGAGACCCAGTACTTC. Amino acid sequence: CASTTQPGETQYF.

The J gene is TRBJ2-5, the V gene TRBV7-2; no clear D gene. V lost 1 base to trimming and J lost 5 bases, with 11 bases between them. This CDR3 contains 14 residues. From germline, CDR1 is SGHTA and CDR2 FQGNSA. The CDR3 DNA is TGTGCCAGCAGCTTAGGCGTCCACGGGGAGACCCAGTACTTC. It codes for CASSLGVHGETQYF. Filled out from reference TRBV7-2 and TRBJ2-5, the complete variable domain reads GAGVSQSPSNKVTEKGKDVELRCDPISGHTALYWYRQSLGQGLEFLIYFQGNSAPDKSGLPSDRFSAERTGGSVSTLTIQRTQQEDSAVYLCASSLGVHGETQYFGPGTRLLVL.

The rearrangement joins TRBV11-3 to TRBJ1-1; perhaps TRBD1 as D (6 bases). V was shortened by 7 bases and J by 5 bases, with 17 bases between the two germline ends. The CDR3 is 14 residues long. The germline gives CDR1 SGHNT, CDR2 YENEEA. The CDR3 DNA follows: TGTGCCAGCACTACGAAGGGGGGGCGGACTGAAGCTTTCTTT. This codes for CASTTKGGRTEAFF.

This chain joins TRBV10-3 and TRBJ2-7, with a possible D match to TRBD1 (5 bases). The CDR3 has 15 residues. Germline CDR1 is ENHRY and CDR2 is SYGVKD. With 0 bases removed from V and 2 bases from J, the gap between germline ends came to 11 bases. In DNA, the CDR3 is TGTGCCATCAGTGAGTCGGTAGGCAGGGCCTACGAGCAGTACTTC. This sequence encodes CAISESVGRAYEQYF.

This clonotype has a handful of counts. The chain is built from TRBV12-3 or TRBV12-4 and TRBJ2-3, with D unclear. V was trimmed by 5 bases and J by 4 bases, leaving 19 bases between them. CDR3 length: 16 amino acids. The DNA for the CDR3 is TGTGCCAGCAGTCTCGGACCGTCGAGTAGTCCAGATACGCAGTATTTT. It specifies CASSLGPSSSPDTQYF.

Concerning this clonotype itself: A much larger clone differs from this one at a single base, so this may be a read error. CDR3 residues: CATSDLGTSGYNEQYF. For the CDR3, the DNA is TGTGCCACCAGTGATTTGGGGACTAGCGGTTACAATGAGCAGTACTTC. The chain couples TRBV24-1 to TRBJ2-7; 11 nucleotides match TRBD2. Germline V gene sequence: CDR1 KGHDR, CDR2 SFDVKD. The CDR3 loop spans 16 amino acids. The junction had 7 bases not matched to a gene; V was cut back by 0 bases and J by 7 bases.

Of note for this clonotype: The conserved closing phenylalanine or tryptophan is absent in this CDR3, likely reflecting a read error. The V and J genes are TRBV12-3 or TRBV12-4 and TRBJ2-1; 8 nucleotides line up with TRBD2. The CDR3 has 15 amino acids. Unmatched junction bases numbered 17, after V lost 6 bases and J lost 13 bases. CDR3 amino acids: CASSGGLVSQETQFL. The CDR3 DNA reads TGTGCCAGCAGCGGGGGACTAGTGAGCCAAGAGACCCAGTTCCTC.

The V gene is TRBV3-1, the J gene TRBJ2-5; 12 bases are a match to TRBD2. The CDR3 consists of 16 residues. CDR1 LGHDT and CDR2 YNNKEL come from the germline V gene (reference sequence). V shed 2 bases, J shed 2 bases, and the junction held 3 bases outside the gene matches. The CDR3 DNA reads TGTGCCAGCAGCCAACTAGCGGGGGGGCCTCAAGAGACCCAGTACTTC. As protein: CASSQLAGGPQETQYF.

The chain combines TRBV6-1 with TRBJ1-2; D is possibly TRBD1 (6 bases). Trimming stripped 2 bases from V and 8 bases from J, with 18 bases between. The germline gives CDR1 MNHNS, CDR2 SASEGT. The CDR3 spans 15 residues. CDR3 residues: CASSERIDRNGGYTF. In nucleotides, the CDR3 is TGTGCCAGCAGTGAACGAATCGACAGGAACGGAGGCTACACCTTC.

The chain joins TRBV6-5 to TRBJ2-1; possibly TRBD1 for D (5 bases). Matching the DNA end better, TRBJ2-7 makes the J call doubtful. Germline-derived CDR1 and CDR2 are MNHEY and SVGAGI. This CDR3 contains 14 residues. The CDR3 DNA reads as TGTGCCAGCAGAAGACAGAGCTCCTACAATGAGCAGTACTTC. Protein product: CASRRQSSYNEQYF.

CDR3 amino acids: CASSLEGVVSPLHF. CDR3 nucleotides: TGCGCCAGCAGCTTGGAGGGGGTGGTTTCACCCCTCCACTTT. This chain links TRBV5-1 with TRBJ1-6, with D maybe TRBD1 (6 bases). CDR3 length equals 14 residues. Germline CDR1 SGHRS, CDR2 YFSETQ. V was clipped by 0 bases and J by 9 bases, with 10 bases between them.

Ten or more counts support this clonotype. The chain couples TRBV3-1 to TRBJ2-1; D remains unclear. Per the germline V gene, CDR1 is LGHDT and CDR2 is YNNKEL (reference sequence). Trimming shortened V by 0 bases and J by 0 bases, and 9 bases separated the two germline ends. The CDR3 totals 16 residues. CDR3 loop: CASSQDLASSYNEQFF. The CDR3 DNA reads TGTGCCAGCAGCCAAGATCTGGCTAGCTCCTACAATGAGCAGTTCTTC.

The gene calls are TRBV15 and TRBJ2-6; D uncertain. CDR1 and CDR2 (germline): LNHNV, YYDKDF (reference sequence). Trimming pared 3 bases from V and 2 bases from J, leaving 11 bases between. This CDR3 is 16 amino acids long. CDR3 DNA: TGTGCCACCAGCAGTAAAACATCTCCTGGGGCCAACGTCCTGACTTTC. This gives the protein CATSSKTSPGANVLTF. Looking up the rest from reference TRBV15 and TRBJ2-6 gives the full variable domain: DAMVIQNPRYQVTQFGKPVTLSCSQTLNHNVMYWYQQKSSQAPKLLFHYYDKDFNNEADTPDNFQSRRPNTSFCFLDIRSPGLGDTAMYLCATSSKTSPGANVLTFGAGSRLTVL.

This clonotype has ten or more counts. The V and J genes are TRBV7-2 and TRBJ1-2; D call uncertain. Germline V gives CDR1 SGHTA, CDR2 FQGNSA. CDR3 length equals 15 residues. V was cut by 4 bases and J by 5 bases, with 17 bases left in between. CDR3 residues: CASSSELRAGYGYTF. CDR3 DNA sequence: TGTGCCAGCAGCTCCGAACTAAGGGCAGGATATGGCTACACCTTC.

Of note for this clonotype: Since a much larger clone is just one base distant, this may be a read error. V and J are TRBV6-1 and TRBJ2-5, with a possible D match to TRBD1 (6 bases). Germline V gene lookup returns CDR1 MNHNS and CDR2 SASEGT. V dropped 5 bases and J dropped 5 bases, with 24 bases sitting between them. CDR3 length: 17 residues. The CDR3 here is CASSYALVSTGRETQYF. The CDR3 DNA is TGTGCCAGCAGTTACGCGCTTGTCTCGACAGGCCGCGAGACCCAGTACTTC.

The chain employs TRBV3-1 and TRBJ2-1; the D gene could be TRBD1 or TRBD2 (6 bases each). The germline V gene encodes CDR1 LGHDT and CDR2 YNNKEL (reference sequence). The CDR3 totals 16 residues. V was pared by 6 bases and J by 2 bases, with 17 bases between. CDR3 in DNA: TGTGCCAGCAGTCCTCGAGGGGGGACACCCTACAATGAGCAGTTCTTC. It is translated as CASSPRGGTPYNEQFF.

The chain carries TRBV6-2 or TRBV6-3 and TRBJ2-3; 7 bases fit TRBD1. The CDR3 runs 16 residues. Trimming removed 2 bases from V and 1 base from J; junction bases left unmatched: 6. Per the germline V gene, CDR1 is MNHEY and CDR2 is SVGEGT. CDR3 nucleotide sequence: TGTGCCAGCAGTTACCCGACAGGGTTCGGCACAGATACGCAGTATTTT. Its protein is CASSYPTGFGTDTQYF.

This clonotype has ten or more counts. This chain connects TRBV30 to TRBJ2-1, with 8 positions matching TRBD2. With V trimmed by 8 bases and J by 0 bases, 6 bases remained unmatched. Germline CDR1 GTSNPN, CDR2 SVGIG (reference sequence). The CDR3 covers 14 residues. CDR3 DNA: TGTGCCAGACGTACTAGCGGCTCCTACAATGAGCAGTTCTTC. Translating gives CARRTSGSYNEQFF.

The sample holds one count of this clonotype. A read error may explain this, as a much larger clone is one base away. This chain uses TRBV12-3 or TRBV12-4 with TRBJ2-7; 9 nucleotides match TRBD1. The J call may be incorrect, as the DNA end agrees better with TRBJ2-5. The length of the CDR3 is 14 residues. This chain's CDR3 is CASRVTGQGETQYF. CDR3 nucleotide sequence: TGTGCCAGCAGGGTGACGGGACAGGGCGAGACCCAGTACTTC.

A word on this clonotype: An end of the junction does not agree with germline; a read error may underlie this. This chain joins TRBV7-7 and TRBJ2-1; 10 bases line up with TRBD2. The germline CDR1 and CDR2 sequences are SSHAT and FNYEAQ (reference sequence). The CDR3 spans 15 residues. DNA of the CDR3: TGTGCTAGCAGCTTAGCGTCTAGCGGGAGCAATGAGCAGTTCTTC. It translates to CASSLASSGSNEQFF.

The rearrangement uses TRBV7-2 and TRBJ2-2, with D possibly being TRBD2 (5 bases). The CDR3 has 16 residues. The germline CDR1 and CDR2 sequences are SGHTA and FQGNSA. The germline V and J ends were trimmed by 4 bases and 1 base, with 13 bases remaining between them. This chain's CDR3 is CASSSRPGLNTGELFF. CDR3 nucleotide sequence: TGTGCCAGCAGCTCCCGACCAGGACTGAACACCGGGGAGCTGTTTTTT. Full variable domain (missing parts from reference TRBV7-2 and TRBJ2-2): GAGVSQSPSNKVTEKGKDVELRCDPISGHTALYWYRQSLGQGLEFLIYFQGNSAPDKSGLPSDRFSAERTGGSVSTLTIQRTQQEDSAVYLCASSSRPGLNTGELFFGEGSRLTVL.

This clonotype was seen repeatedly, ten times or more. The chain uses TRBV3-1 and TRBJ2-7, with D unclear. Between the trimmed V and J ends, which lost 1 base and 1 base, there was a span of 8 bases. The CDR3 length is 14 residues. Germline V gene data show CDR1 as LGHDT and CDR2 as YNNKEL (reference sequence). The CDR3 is CASSQAARSYEQYF. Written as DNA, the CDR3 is TGTGCCAGCAGCCAAGCCGCTAGGTCCTACGAGCAGTACTTC.

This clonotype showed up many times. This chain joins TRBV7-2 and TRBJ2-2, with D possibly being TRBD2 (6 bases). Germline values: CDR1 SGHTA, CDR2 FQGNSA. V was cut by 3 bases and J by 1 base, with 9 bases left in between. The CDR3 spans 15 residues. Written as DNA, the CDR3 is TGTGCCAGCAGCTTGGAGGGAATGAACACCGGGGAGCTGTTTTTT. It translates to CASSLEGMNTGELFF.

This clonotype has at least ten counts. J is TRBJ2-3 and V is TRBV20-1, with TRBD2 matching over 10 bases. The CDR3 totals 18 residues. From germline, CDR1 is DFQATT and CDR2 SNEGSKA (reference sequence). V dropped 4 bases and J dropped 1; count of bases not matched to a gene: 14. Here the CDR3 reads CSAISPRASGGRTDTQYF. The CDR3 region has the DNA TGCAGTGCTATAAGCCCCAGGGCTAGCGGGGGCCGCACAGATACGCAGTATTTT.

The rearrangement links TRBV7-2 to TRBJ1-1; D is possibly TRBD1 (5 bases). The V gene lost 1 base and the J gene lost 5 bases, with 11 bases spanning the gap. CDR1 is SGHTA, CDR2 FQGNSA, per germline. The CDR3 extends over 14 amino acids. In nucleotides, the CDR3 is TGTGCCAGCAGCTTAGACCAGGGTTGGACTGAAGCTTTCTTT. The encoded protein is CASSLDQGWTEAFF.

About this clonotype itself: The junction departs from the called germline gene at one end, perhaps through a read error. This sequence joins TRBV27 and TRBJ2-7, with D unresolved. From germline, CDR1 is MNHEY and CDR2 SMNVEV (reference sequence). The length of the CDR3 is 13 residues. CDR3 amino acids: CASSLVPSYEQDF. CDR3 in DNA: TGTGCCAGCAGTTTAGTACCCTCCTACGAGCAGGACTTC.

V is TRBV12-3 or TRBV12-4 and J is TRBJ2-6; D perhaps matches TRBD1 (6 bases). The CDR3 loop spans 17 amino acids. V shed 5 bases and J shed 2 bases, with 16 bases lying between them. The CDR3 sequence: CASSPWLTGTGANVLTF. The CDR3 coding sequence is TGTGCCAGCAGTCCGTGGCTAACAGGGACTGGGGCCAACGTCCTGACTTTC.

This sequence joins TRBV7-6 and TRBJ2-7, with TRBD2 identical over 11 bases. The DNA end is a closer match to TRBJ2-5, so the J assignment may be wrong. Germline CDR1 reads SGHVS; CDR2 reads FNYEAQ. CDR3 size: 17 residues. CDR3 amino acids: CASSLAPLAGGSRTQYF. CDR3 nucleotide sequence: TGTGCCAGCAGCTTAGCCCCCCTAGCGGGGGGTTCTAGGACCCAGTACTTC.